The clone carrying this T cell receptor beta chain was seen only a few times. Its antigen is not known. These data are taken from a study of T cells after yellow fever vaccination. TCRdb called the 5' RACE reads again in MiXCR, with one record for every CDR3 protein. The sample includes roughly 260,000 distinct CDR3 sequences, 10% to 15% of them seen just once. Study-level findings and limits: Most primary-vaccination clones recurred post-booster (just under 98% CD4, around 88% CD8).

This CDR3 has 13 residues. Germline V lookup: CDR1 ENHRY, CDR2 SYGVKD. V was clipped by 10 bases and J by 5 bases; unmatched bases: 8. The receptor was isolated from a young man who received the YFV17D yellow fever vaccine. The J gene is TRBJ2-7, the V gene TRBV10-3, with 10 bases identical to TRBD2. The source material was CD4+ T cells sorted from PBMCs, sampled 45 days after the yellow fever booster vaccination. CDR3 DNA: TGTGCCACCCGAGCGGGAGGGCAAGACGAGCAGTACTTC. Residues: CATRAGGQDEQYF.